A single sample gave rise to the 6 T cell receptor beta chains below, sequenced in a study of CD8 T cells in Susac syndrome. Reverse transcription of roughly 0.5 to 1 ug RNA was performed with random hexamers. Using its own MiXCR run on the immunoSEQ multiplex PCR reads, TCRdb lists one record per CDR3 protein. In the table there are 200,000 to 250,000 distinct CDR3 sequences, approximately 95% of which are singletons. The sequencing input was CD4+ T cells from PBMCs. All receptors come from a human donor with multiple sclerosis.

V gene TRBV30 combines with J gene TRBJ1-4, with a weak D call TRBD1 (6 bases). The CDR3 is 14 amino acids. The V end lost 3 bases, the J end lost 4 bases, and 12 bases lay between the germline ends. Germline loops: CDR1 GTSNPN, CDR2 SVGIG (reference sequence). The CDR3 reads CAWRRGGRNEKLFF. The DNA for the CDR3 is TGTGCCTGGAGAAGAGGGGGACGTAATGAAAAACTGTTTTTT.

The chain combines TRBV12-3 or TRBV12-4 with TRBJ1-2; D might be TRBD1 (6 bases). The CDR3 consists of 17 residues. The V and J ends lost 5 bases and 0 bases respectively, with 19 bases between them. Written as DNA, the CDR3 is TGTGCCAGCAGTCCATGGACAGCCAGAAACACTAACTATGGCTACACCTTC. Amino acid sequence: CASSPWTARNTNYGYTF.

The chain carries TRBV30 and TRBJ1-6; D is uncertain. The germline V gene has CDR1 GTSNPN and CDR2 SVGIG (reference sequence). V was clipped by 5 bases and J by 7 bases, with 6 bases between them. This CDR3 has 11 amino acids. The CDR3 is CAWEGNSPLHF. CDR3 bases: TGTGCCTGGGAGGGAAATTCACCCCTCCACTTT. Filled out from reference TRBV30 and TRBJ1-6, the complete variable domain reads SQTIHQWPATLVQPVGSPLSLECTVEGTSNPNLYWYRQAAGRGLQLLFYSVGIGQISSEVPQNLSASRPQDRQFILSSKKLLLSDSGFYLCAWEGNSPLHFGNGTRLTVT.

The chain links TRBV30 to TRBJ2-1; the match to TRBD2 covers 9 bases. Germline trimming cut 5 bases from V and 1 base from J; bases unmatched to any gene: 6. Germline CDR1 is GTSNPN and CDR2 is SVGIG (reference sequence). This CDR3 contains 15 residues. The CDR3 bases are TGTGCCTGGGCCCGACTAGCGGTGTCCTACAATGAGCAGTTCTTC. Translated, it gives CAWARLAVSYNEQFF.

This sequence joins TRBV30 and TRBJ1-5, with 7 bases fitting TRBD1. V was pared by 4 bases and J by 5 bases, with 5 bases of the junction left unmatched. This CDR3 comprises 13 residues. Germline V CDR1 and CDR2: GTSNPN, SVGIG (reference sequence). The CDR3 reads CAWKGQGDQPQHF. The CDR3 coding sequence is TGTGCCTGGAAAGGGCAGGGGGATCAGCCCCAGCATTTT.

This rearrangement joins TRBV15 to TRBJ1-6; TRBD1 aligns across 9 bases. The CDR3 sequence is 18 residues long. Germline V lookup: CDR1 LNHNV, CDR2 YYDKDF (reference sequence). V lost 0 bases, J lost 7 bases, and 10 bases stayed unmatched. CDR3 coding DNA: TGTGCCACCAGCAGAGATCGGGGACAGGGCCTACCAAATTCACCCCTCCACTTT. It is translated as CATSRDRGQGLPNSPLHF.